These 21 T cell receptor beta chains came from one sample sequenced in a study of blood T cells in healthy people across ages. Sample-barcoded 5' priming and a J-beta primer mix drove a second PCR of roughly 6 to 12 cycles. TCRdb re-called the 5' RACE reads through MiXCR, storing one row per CDR3 protein. The sample carries around 1.5 million distinct CDR3 sequences, about 31% recorded once. The material sequenced was blood. The receptors were sampled from a woman aged 25 to 39 in good health.

At least ten counts were recorded for this clonotype. The J gene is TRBJ2-3, the V gene TRBV10-3; D might be TRBD1 (5 bases). V lost 7 bases to trimming and J lost 0 bases, with 14 bases between them. CDR3 length: 15 residues. Germline assignment: CDR1 ENHRY and CDR2 SYGVKD. Here the CDR3 reads CAITTGLSSTDTQYF. CDR3 coding DNA: TGTGCCATCACTACAGGCCTCTCTAGCACAGATACGCAGTATTTT.

V usage is TRBV20-1 and J usage is TRBJ2-7, with TRBD1 as a possible D gene (6 bases). This CDR3 has 15 residues. Trimming took off 2 bases at V and 0 bases at J, with 14 bases between the two ends. The germline CDR1 and CDR2 sequences are DFQATT and SNEGSKA (reference sequence). CDR3 sequence: CSARSGAGASYEQYF. DNA of the CDR3: TGCAGTGCTAGATCCGGAGCAGGGGCCTCCTACGAGCAGTACTTC.

This clonotype has more than one count but fewer than ten. The genes are TRBV10-3 and TRBJ2-6; tentative D call: TRBD1 (6 bases). This CDR3 is built from 18 residues. V lost 0 bases and J lost 0, with 12 bases in between. Germline values: CDR1 ENHRY, CDR2 SYGVKD. DNA of the CDR3: TGTGCCATCAGTGAGTCCGGGGACACGATCTCTGGGGCCAACGTCCTGACTTTC. It is translated as CAISESGDTISGANVLTF.

The sample holds a few counts of this clonotype. A much larger clone differs by one base, so this may be a read error. The rearrangement uses TRBV10-3 and TRBJ2-3; the match to TRBD2 covers 12 bases. CDR1 is ENHRY, CDR2 SYGVKD, per germline. The CDR3 length is 16 residues. With V trimmed by 6 bases and J by 0 bases, 4 bases remained unmatched. CDR3 DNA: TGTGCCATCAGCTCCGGGACTAGCGGGAGCACAGATACGCAGTATTTT. Its protein product is CAISSGTSGSTDTQYF.

The V call is TRBV7-2, the J call TRBJ2-4; D is possibly TRBD1 (6 bases). Germline CDR1 is SGHTA and CDR2 is FQGNSA. The CDR3 spans 16 residues. V lost 8 bases to trimming and J lost 0 bases, with 17 bases between them. DNA of the CDR3: TGTGCCAGCGGCCCATGGACAGAAATAGCCAAAAACATTCAGTACTTC. As protein: CASGPWTEIAKNIQYF.

This clonotype was seen at least ten times. V gene TRBV7-9 combines with J gene TRBJ2-1, with D possibly matching TRBD1 (6 bases). Germline CDR1 is SEHNR and CDR2 is FQNEAQ (reference sequence). CDR3 length equals 14 residues. V was clipped by 5 bases and J by 7 bases, with 15 bases between them. CDR3 region: CASSGETGRNEQFF. The CDR3 nucleotides read TGTGCCAGCAGCGGTGAGACAGGTAGAAATGAGCAGTTCTTC.

The V gene is TRBV29-1, the J gene TRBJ1-1; D is unclear. V shed 6 bases and J shed 4 bases, with 15 bases lying between them. The CDR3 length is 13 residues. Per germline, CDR1 SQVTM and CDR2 ANQGSEA. CDR3 region: CSVMGHRSTEAFF. Here the CDR3 DNA reads TGCAGCGTGATGGGTCATAGGAGCACTGAAGCTTTCTTT.

In this sample, this clonotype turned up a few times. This chain joins TRBV25-1 and TRBJ1-4; possible D gene TRBD1, 5 bases. The V gene's germline CDR1 is MGHDK and CDR2 SYGVNS. The length of the CDR3 is 15 residues. V was trimmed by 3 bases and J by 5 bases, leaving 13 bases between them. The chain's CDR3 is CASSDQVGENEKLFF. As DNA, the CDR3 is TGTGCCAGCAGTGACCAGGTGGGGGAGAATGAAAAACTGTTTTTT.

A few counts support this clonotype. V and J are TRBV3-1 and TRBJ2-7, with 8 bases matching TRBD2. Gene TRBJ2-5 matches the end of the DNA better, so the J call may be wrong. In germline, CDR1 is LGHDT, CDR2 YNNKEL (reference sequence). This CDR3 has 15 amino acids. CDR3 loop: CASSQRRREAETQYF. CDR3 DNA sequence: TGTGCCAGCAGCCAAAGGAGGCGGGAGGCAGAGACCCAGTACTTC.

This clonotype was picked up a small number of times. The rearrangement joins TRBV10-2 to TRBJ2-6; tentative D call: TRBD2 (5 bases). The V end was cut by 3 bases, the J end by 0 bases, with 9 bases between. Germline assignment: CDR1 WSHSY and CDR2 SAAADI. This CDR3 is built from 16 residues. The CDR3 protein is CASSDRGSSGANVLTF. The DNA for the CDR3 is TGCGCCAGCAGTGATCGGGGATCCTCTGGGGCCAACGTCCTGACTTTC.

The chain is built from TRBV6-5 and TRBJ1-6; D might be TRBD1 (6 bases). Germline values: CDR1 MNHEY, CDR2 SVGAGI. Trimming removed 0 bases from V and 4 bases from J, with 7 bases in between. The CDR3 consists of 15 residues. As DNA, the CDR3 is TGTGCCAGCAGTTACTCGACAGGTTATAATTCACCCCTCCACTTT. Its protein is CASSYSTGYNSPLHF.

A few counts support this clonotype. The chain employs TRBV12-3 or TRBV12-4 and TRBJ2-6, with 7 nucleotides matching TRBD1. The CDR3 length is 20 residues. Unmatched junction bases numbered 17, after V lost 6 bases and J lost 0 bases. DNA of the CDR3: TGTGCCAGCAGCCCTAAACGTAAGGGGACAGCCTACTCTGGGGCCAACGTCCTGACTTTC. This gives the protein CASSPKRKGTAYSGANVLTF.

This clonotype was seen a few times. This chain joins TRBV12-3 or TRBV12-4 and TRBJ1-5; D is perhaps TRBD1 (5 bases). The CDR3 spans 14 residues. V was shortened by 6 bases and J by 7 bases, with 16 bases between the two germline ends. DNA for the CDR3: TGTGCCAGCAGGGGGGGAGGCGACGGCCAGCCCCAGCATTTT. Protein sequence: CASRGGGDGQPQHF.

J is TRBJ1-1 and V is TRBV12-3 or TRBV12-4; D ambiguous. V was cut by 7 bases and J by 0 bases, with 9 bases left in between. This CDR3 spans 13 amino acids. CDR3 region: CASTREMNTEAFF. CDR3 nucleotide sequence: TGTGCCAGCACCAGAGAGATGAACACTGAAGCTTTCTTT.

This chain joins TRBV28 and TRBJ1-2; no reliable D call. The germline gives CDR1 MDHEN, CDR2 SYDVKM. V was shortened by 6 bases and J by 5 bases, with 13 bases between the two germline ends. The length of the CDR3 is 13 residues. The CDR3 DNA reads as TGTGCCAGCAGCTCGATTGCGGGTTATGGCTACACCTTC. This gives the protein CASSSIAGYGYTF.

This clonotype occurred a few times. The chain is built from TRBV27 and TRBJ1-1; D gene unclear. In germline, CDR1 is MNHEY, CDR2 SMNVEV (reference sequence). The CDR3 covers 16 residues. V was cut by 4 bases and J by 0 bases, with 15 bases left in between. Here the CDR3 reads CASSSRTTDMNTEAFF. The CDR3 coding sequence is TGTGCCAGCAGTTCTCGAACGACGGATATGAACACTGAAGCTTTCTTT.

This clonotype appeared a few times. The chain's CDR3 is CASSFPGQGQQYF. The DNA for the CDR3 is TGTGCCAGCAGTTTCCCGGGACAGGGCCAGCAGTACTTC. The chain combines TRBV27 with TRBJ2-5, with TRBD1 identical over 9 bases. V dropped 3 bases and J dropped 11; count of bases not matched to a gene: 7. This CDR3 is 13 amino acids long. CDR1 and CDR2 from the germline V gene are MNHEY and SMNVEV (reference sequence).

The rearrangement joins TRBV5-6 to TRBJ2-1; tentative D call: TRBD2 (6 bases). Germline V gives CDR1 SGHDT, CDR2 YYEEEE. This CDR3 region has 17 residues. V shed 4 bases and J shed 3 bases, with 20 bases lying between them. The chain's CDR3 is CASSATLAPVDYNEQFF. The CDR3, as DNA: TGTGCCAGCAGCGCAACCCTAGCGCCGGTTGACTACAATGAGCAGTTCTTC.

This clonotype has a count of ten or more. The V gene is TRBV3-1, the J gene TRBJ2-5; no clear D. This CDR3 has 14 amino acids. With 3 bases removed from V and 2 bases from J, the gap between germline ends came to 10 bases. The germline V gene has CDR1 LGHDT and CDR2 YNNKEL (reference sequence). The CDR3 DNA follows: TGTGCCAGCAGCCAGTACCTCACTCAAGAGACCCAGTACTTC. Protein: CASSQYLTQETQYF.

This clonotype was seen only a few times. This chain links TRBV27 with TRBJ2-7; 13 nucleotides line up with TRBD2. The V segment lost 6 bases and the J segment 3 bases; nucleotides outside the gene matches: 11. Germline V lookup: CDR1 MNHEY, CDR2 SMNVEV (reference sequence). The CDR3 is 17 residues long. CDR3 in DNA: TGTGCCAGCAGCCTGGGACTAGCGGGATCGAGCGTCTACGAGCAGTACTTC. Protein product: CASSLGLAGSSVYEQYF.

This clonotype has just a few counts. CDR3 bases: TGTGCCAGCAGCGTAGCCCTGTCTTATACGCAGTATTTT. Amino acid sequence: CASSVALSYTQYF. V gene TRBV9 combines with J gene TRBJ2-3, with D uncertain. The CDR3 has 13 amino acids. V was shortened by 0 bases and J by 7 bases, with 9 bases between the two germline ends. Looked up from germline, CDR1 is SGDLS and CDR2 is YYNGEE. The whole variable domain, filled in from reference TRBV9 and TRBJ2-3, reads DSGVTQTPKHLITATGQRVTLRCSPRSGDLSVYWYQQSLDQGLQFLIQYYNGEERAKGNILERFSAQQFPDLHSELNLSSLELGDSALYFCASSVALSYTQYFGPGTRLTVL.